This T cell receptor beta chain originates from a study of beta chain features in type 1 diabetes (dated by TCRdb to 2016 to 2019). With respect to the entire study: Mean age, gender distribution, total cell number and subset yield did not differ between patients and healthy donors. A total of 107,917,701 sorted cells were examined across all samples, and RNA yield correlated strongly with the number of cells per subset. The study compared TCRB repertoires of sorted circulating CD4+ T cell subsets between recently diagnosed type 1 diabetes patients and matched healthy donors. Regulatory and stem cell-like memory subsets were isolated from only 8 patients and roughly eight healthy donors, whereas naive and central memory subsets came from all 30 or so donors. Broader findings and caveats from the paper: Shorter templates might be favored by PCR, yet because patient and control samples were amplified and corrected together, any such skew would affect both groups equally. Only small numbers of individuals were included in the HLA sub-analyses, which left unresolved whether HLA type had any influence on TCRB rearrangement. The naive, central memory and regulatory TCRB repertoires appeared to resemble one another more closely among patients than among healthy donors. Sequencing cDNA rather than genomic DNA could over-represent highly expressing activated cells, although activation and CD3 levels did not differ between groups. Type 1 diabetes patients showed a moderate but significant shortening of TCRB CDR3 length in all four CD4+ subsets. Patients with type 1 diabetes made fewer insertions and deleted more nucleotides at VDJ recombination sites, implying thymic rearrangement abnormalities.

The CDR3 runs 13 amino acids, cysteine and phenylalanine included. Solely the CDR3 DNA is kept, with 39 bases framed from the first base. V drops 7 bases and J drops 3 bases, leaving 12 bases in between. From a lookup of the germline V gene, CDR1 and CDR2 are MDHEN and SYDVKM. With regard to this clone: Its specific antigen is unknown. Per-base quality was not reported, and no clone a single base away is much larger than it.

All of the isolated RNA was reverse transcribed with the High Capacity cDNA Reverse Transcription Kit, so expressed TCRB transcripts were sequenced. Deep immunoSEQ sequencing was performed on naive, central memory and regulatory T cell samples, with an average of roughly 3.3 million total reads per sample. Sorted cells were lysed in RLT buffer and RNA was extracted with DNase-treated RNeasy Micro or Mini kits, depending on cell number. Each cell subset was processed on its own to prevent cross-contamination, while patient and healthy donor samples were processed together. The immunoSEQ multiplex PCR was used to amplify TCRB sequences from cDNA, yielding 87-bp fragments that span the CDR3 region. The amplicons were sequenced using the Illumina HiSeq platform. On the study's bioinformatics: PCR bias was computationally corrected using synthetic template baselines, reads within Hamming distance 2 were collapsed, and singletons that could not be merged were discarded. Reads were aligned to IMGT to assign V, D and J genes, CDR3 length, and insertions or deletions at six rearrangement sites. Within each subset, clonotype counts were normalized to sorted cell number, after which true diversity and Gini coefficients were computed with the tcR R package. The overlap coefficient, calculated on TCRB nucleotide sequences, was used to quantify repertoire sharing. Out-of-frame TCRB sequences from naive cells were analyzed as a proxy for the pre-selection repertoire. Held by TCRdb, this immuneACCESS table contains in-frame sequences only and omits some clones. Under half of the omission traces to an unresolved V gene where checked; the cause of the rest is unknown. The DNA was the basis for D and trimming; V, J and clone size are from that table. A total of 550,000 to 850,000 clones appear in this sample, 13% of them only once. Jointly, the top ten make up less than 0.025% of the sample.

Each donor gave one peripheral blood draw, approximately 110 mL on average, collected into heparinised tubes. A BD FACSAria II and a panel including CD45RO, CCR7, CD25, CD127, CD95 and CD27 were used to sort naive, central memory, regulatory and stem cell-like memory CD4+ T cells. A purity above 95% was achieved for all sorted populations. PBMCs were isolated immediately by Lymphoprep density gradient centrifugation and stained directly without culture. So that batch effects would be minimized, each experiment stained and sorted samples in pairs, pairing one healthy donor with one patient. Sequencing was done on a sample of naive CD4+ T cells from blood. This sample's cell subset or site label indicates: true naive CD4+ T cells. The TCR was taken from a man in his late teens or twenties with type 1 diabetes. This receptor chain uses TRBV28 and TRBJ1-2; possibly the D gene is TRBD1, per 6 matching bases. The bases are TGTGCCAGCAAGGGGGGGCAAGACTATGGCTACACCTTC. It encodes CASKGGQDYGYTF.